This T cell receptor (beta chain) was identified during a study of siplizumab effects on memory and regulatory T cells. Per sample, roughly 94,000 TCR templates underwent assay. Using immunoSEQ multiplex PCR, the repertoire was profiled, and TCRdb retains in-frame clones only, with some absent. The data show about 110,000 clones, just over 90% seen once. Germline CDR1 SGDLS, CDR2 YYNGEE. V dropped 3 bases and J dropped 7 bases, with 28 bases sitting between them. The CDR3 covers 18 residues. Sequencing was performed on CD4+ T cells sorted from blood. This TCR came from a human donor in good health. J is TRBJ1-2 and V is TRBV9, with D perhaps matching TRBD1 (5 bases). CDR3 sequence (DNA): TGTGCCAGCAGCGCTTCGTTCGGGGCCCGGGAAGGATTTGGTGGCTACACCTTC. This sequence encodes CASSASFGAREGFGGYTF.